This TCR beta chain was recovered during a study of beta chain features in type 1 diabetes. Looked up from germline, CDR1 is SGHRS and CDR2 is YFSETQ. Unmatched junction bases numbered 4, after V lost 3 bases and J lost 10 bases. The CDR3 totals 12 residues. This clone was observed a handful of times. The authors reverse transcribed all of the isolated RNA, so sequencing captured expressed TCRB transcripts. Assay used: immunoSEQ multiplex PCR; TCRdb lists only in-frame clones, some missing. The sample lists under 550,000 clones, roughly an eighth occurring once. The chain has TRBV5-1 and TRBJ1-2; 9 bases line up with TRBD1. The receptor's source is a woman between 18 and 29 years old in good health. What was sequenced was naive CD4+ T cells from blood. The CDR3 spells CASSSGQGLYTF. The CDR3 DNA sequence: TGCGCCAGCAGCTCGGGACAGGGCCTCTACACCTTC. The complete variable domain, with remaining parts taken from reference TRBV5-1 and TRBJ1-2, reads KAGVTQTPRYLIKTRGQQVTLSCSPISGHRSVSWYQQTPGQGLQFLFEYFSETQRNKGNFPGRFSGRQFSNSRSEMNVSTLELGDSALYLCASSSGQGLYTFGSGTRLTVV.